This entry lists 28 T cell receptor beta chains sequenced from one sample in a study of blood T cell repertoires in COVID-19 (dated by TCRdb to the early 2020s). Library method: the immunoSEQ multiplex PCR assay. TCRdb took this table from immuneACCESS and kept in-frame rearrangements with V and J called. Such tables lack part of the clones; where checked against another copy, unresolved V genes explain under half of the gap, and the rest is unexplained. Counted in this sample were over 150,000 clones; around nine tenths of them appeared once. The ten largest clones add up to around 2.7% of the sample. The sample taken for sequencing was peripheral blood. Receptor source: a man aged 40-49 years with active or convalescent COVID-19.

This chain uses TRBV6-6 with TRBJ1-2; 12 bases map to TRBD1. Germline V CDR1 and CDR2: MNHNY, SVGAGI (reference sequence). V was clipped by 7 bases and J by 6 bases; unmatched bases: 6. The CDR3 consists of 14 residues. CDR3 in DNA: TGTGCCAGCACCCGGGACAGGGGGCAAGATGGCTACACCTTC. Protein: CASTRDRGQDGYTF.

This clone was seen only once. The V gene is TRBV7-9, the J gene TRBJ2-7, with 9 bases that match TRBD1. Germline CDR1 reads SEHNR; CDR2 reads FQNEAQ (reference sequence). The V and J ends lost 5 bases and 3 bases, in that order; junction bases with no gene match: 14. There are 17 residues in the CDR3. The CDR3 coding sequence is TGTGCCAGCAGCCCGGGACTACAGGGGGCTTTTATCTACGAGCAGTACTTC. The encoded protein is CASSPGLQGAFIYEQYF.

The chain uses TRBV28 and TRBJ1-4; tentatively, D is TRBD1 (5 bases). The CDR3 length is 15 residues. CDR1 MDHEN and CDR2 SYDVKM come from the germline V gene. V lost 2 bases, J lost 3 bases, and 10 bases lay in between. The DNA of the CDR3 is TGTGCCAGCAGTTTACCCGGGGGGTCTAATGAAAAACTGTTTTTT. This encodes CASSLPGGSNEKLFF.

V gene TRBV30 combines with J gene TRBJ1-3; no clear D gene. The CDR3 is 14 amino acids. CDR1 and CDR2 from the germline V gene are GTSNPN and SVGIG (reference sequence). Trimming pared 7 bases from V and 0 bases from J, leaving 13 bases between. The CDR3, as DNA: TGTGCCTACCTAGTACGTGCCTCTGGAAACACCATATATTTT. Translating gives CAYLVRASGNTIYF.

The gene calls are TRBV5-1 and TRBJ2-5, with a weak D call TRBD2 (5 bases). Germline V gene data show CDR1 as SGHRS and CDR2 as YFSETQ. This CDR3 contains 13 residues. Deletions cut 0 bases from V and 3 bases from J, with 6 bases between. CDR3 amino acids: CASSLVSEETQYF. The CDR3 DNA is TGCGCCAGCAGCTTGGTTAGCGAAGAGACCCAGTACTTC.

The chain joins TRBV5-1 to TRBJ1-1, with D tentatively TRBD1 (6 bases). The length of the CDR3 is 15 residues. From germline, CDR1 is SGHRS and CDR2 YFSETQ. V lost 1 base, J lost 1 base, and 11 bases lay in between. The CDR3 is CASSLPGGANTEAFF. The DNA for the CDR3 is TGCGCCAGCAGCTTGCCGGGGGGGGCGAACACTGAAGCTTTCTTT.

The V call is TRBV30, the J call TRBJ2-3, with TRBD2 matching 10 bases. Looked up from germline, CDR1 is GTSNPN and CDR2 is SVGIG (reference sequence). The CDR3 spans 13 residues. J was trimmed by 6 bases and V by 6 bases; bases with no gene match: 6. CDR3 sequence reads: CACGLAEGDTQYF. DNA of the CDR3: TGTGCCTGCGGACTAGCGGAAGGGGATACGCAGTATTTT.

The V and J genes are TRBV2 and TRBJ1-2; no clear D gene. CDR3 length: 14 residues. Trimming removed 6 bases from V and 4 bases from J, with 15 bases in between. Germline-derived CDR1 and CDR2 are SNHLY and FYNNEI. The DNA for the CDR3 is TGTGCCAGCAGCACCGCCGACATCGGCTATGGCTACACCTTC. Encoded protein: CASSTADIGYGYTF. The full variable domain, its missing parts supplied by reference TRBV2 and TRBJ1-2, is EPEVTQTPSHQVTQMGQEVILRCVPISNHLYFYWYRQILGQKVEFLVSFYNNEISEKSEIFDDQFSVERPDGSNFTLKIRSTKLEDSAMYFCASSTADIGYGYTFGSGTRLTVV.

The chain has TRBV7-9 and TRBJ1-6; 7 bases map to TRBD1. This CDR3 has 15 residues. J gave up 8 bases and V 1 base, and 5 bases lay outside the gene matches. Germline CDR1 is SEHNR and CDR2 is FQNEAQ (reference sequence). This CDR3 is CASSLVVGGDSPLHF. The CDR3 bases are TGTGCCAGCAGCTTAGTCGTAGGGGGCGATTCACCCCTCCACTTT.

The chain combines TRBV11-3 with TRBJ1-1; D unresolved. Trimming pared 7 bases from V and 7 bases from J, leaving 13 bases between. Germline V gives CDR1 SGHNT, CDR2 YENEEA. The length of the CDR3 is 12 residues. The CDR3 nucleotides read TGTGCCAGCAAACCAACCCGGGGTGAAGCTTTCTTT. The encoded protein is CASKPTRGEAFF.

The V and J genes are TRBV7-8 and TRBJ1-2; 9 bases agree with TRBD1. J was trimmed by 2 bases and V by 4 bases; bases with no gene match: 5. CDR3 length: 15 amino acids. The germline CDR1 and CDR2 sequences are SGHVS and FQNEAQ. The CDR3 is CASSSRTGENYGYTF. CDR3 bases: TGTGCCAGCAGCTCCCGGACAGGGGAGAACTATGGCTACACCTTC. Variable domain in full (rest from reference TRBV7-8 and TRBJ1-2): GAGVSQSPRYKVAKRGQDVALRCDPISGHVSLFWYQQALGQGPEFLTYFQNEAQLDKSGLPSDRFFAERPEGSVSTLKIQRTQQEDSAVYLCASSSRTGENYGYTFGSGTRLTVV.

The sample holds one count of this clone. J is TRBJ1-5 and V is TRBV6-5; no definite D call. Germline V gene data show CDR1 as MNHEY and CDR2 as SVGAGI. The V and J ends lost 8 bases and 2 bases respectively, with 16 bases between them. The CDR3 is made up of 15 amino acids. In DNA form, the CDR3 reads TGTGCCAGCCGAATGGCACGTGTTCGCAATCAGCCCCAGCATTTT. Its protein is CASRMARVRNQPQHF.

The chain carries TRBV28 and TRBJ1-6; weak D call: TRBD1 (5 bases). V lost 5 bases and J lost 9, with 17 bases in between. The germline CDR1 and CDR2 sequences are MDHEN and SYDVKM. The CDR3 spans 15 residues. CDR3 DNA sequence: TGTGCCAGCAGTCCCTCCACAGGTGGTAGTTCACCCCTCCACTTT. Amino acids: CASSPSTGGSSPLHF.

The chain combines TRBV14 with TRBJ1-1, with no clear D. V lost 1 base and J 5 bases, leaving 8 bases between the germline ends. CDR1 is SGHDN, CDR2 FVKESK, per germline. CDR3 length: 13 residues. The CDR3 is CASSQGQTTEAFF. The DNA for the CDR3 is TGTGCCAGCAGCCAAGGTCAGACAACTGAAGCTTTCTTT. The whole variable domain, remainder taken from reference TRBV14 and TRBJ1-1, is EAGVTQFPSHSVIEKGQTVTLRCDPISGHDNLYWYRRVMGKEIKFLLHFVKESKQDESGMPNNRFLAERTGGTYSTLKVQPAELEDSGVYFCASSQGQTTEAFFGQGTRLTVV.

This sequence joins TRBV12-3 or TRBV12-4 and TRBJ2-5; D not certain. V was pared by 3 bases and J by 3 bases, with 8 bases between. The CDR3 runs 13 residues. The CDR3, as DNA: TGTGCCAGCAGTTTTGGCGGAAAAGAGACCCAGTACTTC. It specifies CASSFGGKETQYF.

Here the CDR3 reads CASSPTGRGDYGYTF. The CDR3 DNA follows: TGCGCCAGCAGTCCCACAGGGAGGGGAGACTATGGCTACACCTTC. The chain uses TRBV5-1 and TRBJ1-2; maybe TRBD1 (6 bases). V was shortened by 5 bases and J by 3 bases, with 17 bases between the two germline ends. The CDR3 extends over 15 amino acids. CDR1 is SGHRS and CDR2 is YFSETQ in the germline V gene.

The V call is TRBV4-1, the J call TRBJ2-1, with 9 nucleotides matching TRBD1. Germline V gene lookup returns CDR1 MGHRA and CDR2 YSYEKL. There are 17 residues in the CDR3. The V segment lost 0 bases and the J segment 3 bases; nucleotides outside the gene matches: 6. This CDR3 reads CASSQDFEGQGYNEQFF. The CDR3 nucleotides read TGCGCCAGCAGCCAAGATTTCGAGGGACAGGGCTACAATGAGCAGTTCTTC.

J is TRBJ1-5 and V is TRBV19; no clear D gene. CDR1 LNHDA and CDR2 SQIVND come from the germline V gene (reference sequence). CDR3 length: 13 amino acids. Trimming left V 5 bases short and J 11 bases short, with 16 bases between. The CDR3 nucleotides are TGTGCCAGTAGTCGGGGTCTAGAGTTTACCCAGCATTTT. This encodes CASSRGLEFTQHF.

The chain employs TRBV29-1 and TRBJ1-5; TRBD1 is a possible D gene (5 bases). Germline values: CDR1 SQVTM, CDR2 ANQGSEA. CDR3 length: 13 amino acids. V was trimmed by 6 bases and J by 5 bases, leaving 14 bases between them. The CDR3 loop reads CSVGRGGDQPQHF. In DNA, the CDR3 is TGCAGCGTGGGGAGGGGAGGGGATCAGCCCCAGCATTTT.

This rearrangement joins TRBV7-9 to TRBJ2-1, with a tentative D call TRBD2 (6 bases). The CDR3 is 13 residues long. Between the trimmed V and J ends, which lost 5 bases and 5 bases, there was a span of 10 bases. Per the germline V gene, CDR1 is SEHNR and CDR2 is FQNEAQ (reference sequence). The CDR3 bases are TGTGCCAGCAGCCTGACTAGTAACAATGAGCAGTTCTTC. Its translation: CASSLTSNNEQFF. The variable domain in full, with the rest retrieved from reference TRBV7-9 and TRBJ2-1, is DTGVSQNPRHKITKRGQNVTFRCDPISEHNRLYWYRQTLGQGPEFLTYFQNEAQLEKSRLLSDRFSAERPKGSFSTLEIQRTEQGDSAMYLCASSLTSNNEQFFGPGTRLTVL.

The chain couples TRBV5-4 to TRBJ1-1; D gene uncertain. Germline loops: CDR1 SGHNT, CDR2 YYREEE (reference sequence). The germline V and J ends were trimmed by 7 bases and 5 bases, with 15 bases remaining between them. The CDR3 runs 13 residues. CDR3 sequence reads: CASGEGGRTEAFF. Here the CDR3 DNA reads TGTGCCAGCGGCGAAGGCGGGAGGACTGAAGCTTTCTTT.

CDR3 in DNA: TGTGCCAGCAGTTTATTGGGGGCTGGCGGGGAAAAACTGTTTTTT. Translated: CASSLLGAGGEKLFF. V and J are TRBV27 and TRBJ1-4; D might be TRBD1 (6 bases). This CDR3 comprises 15 residues. Germline V gives CDR1 MNHEY, CDR2 SMNVEV (reference sequence). V shed 1 base and J shed 8 bases, with 14 bases lying between them.

The chain is built from TRBV5-1 and TRBJ2-3; tentative D call: TRBD2 (6 bases). CDR1 and CDR2 from the germline V gene are SGHRS and YFSETQ. This CDR3 region has 13 residues. The ends were cut back, 4 bases at V and 4 bases at J, with 10 bases in the middle. CDR3 sequence reads: CASSPGTADTQYF. The CDR3 DNA reads TGCGCCAGCAGCCCCGGGACTGCAGATACGCAGTATTTT. Filled out from reference TRBV5-1 and TRBJ2-3, the complete variable domain reads KAGVTQTPRYLIKTRGQQVTLSCSPISGHRSVSWYQQTPGQGLQFLFEYFSETQRNKGNFPGRFSGRQFSNSRSEMNVSTLELGDSALYLCASSPGTADTQYFGPGTRLTVL.

The J gene is TRBJ2-3, the V gene TRBV29-1; possible D gene TRBD2, 7 bases. The CDR3 covers 17 residues. In germline, CDR1 is SQVTM, CDR2 ANQGSEA. Trimming shortened V by 6 bases and J by 0 bases, and 22 bases separated the two germline ends. The chain's CDR3 is CSVGGGLKQTSTDTQYF. CDR3 DNA: TGCAGCGTCGGCGGGGGCCTAAAACAAACTAGCACAGATACGCAGTATTTT.

The CDR3 nucleotides are TGTGCCAGCACGAGGCCCACGACGAACACCGGGGAGCTGTTTTTT. The encoded protein is CASTRPTTNTGELFF. This chain uses TRBV28 with TRBJ2-2; D gene unclear. Germline assignment: CDR1 MDHEN and CDR2 SYDVKM. The CDR3 contains 15 residues. Trimming stripped 7 bases from V and 0 bases from J, with 12 bases between.

The chain has TRBV5-1 and TRBJ1-4, with 11 bases aligning to TRBD1. This CDR3 has 16 residues. The trim removed 4 bases at V and 7 bases at J, leaving 9 bases unmatched. From germline, CDR1 is SGHRS and CDR2 YFSETQ. This chain's CDR3 is CASSSLGGTGGEKLFF. CDR3 DNA: TGCGCCAGCAGCAGCCTGGGCGGGACAGGGGGTGAAAAACTGTTTTTT. Full variable domain (outside the CDR3, taken from reference TRBV5-1 and TRBJ1-4): KAGVTQTPRYLIKTRGQQVTLSCSPISGHRSVSWYQQTPGQGLQFLFEYFSETQRNKGNFPGRFSGRQFSNSRSEMNVSTLELGDSALYLCASSSLGGTGGEKLFFGSGTQLSVL.

The chain is built from TRBV5-1 and TRBJ2-2; 8 positions agree with TRBD2. The junction had 5 bases not matched to a gene; V was cut back by 7 bases and J by 3 bases. Germline assignment: CDR1 SGHRS and CDR2 YFSETQ. This CDR3 is built from 14 residues. The CDR3 coding sequence is TGCGCCAGCTTTAGCGGGGCTTACACCGGGGAGCTGTTTTTT. Translation: CASFSGAYTGELFF.

The CDR3 DNA sequence: TGTGCCAGCAGCGCCCGACTAGCGGGGAGCACAGATACGCAGTATTTT. It codes for CASSARLAGSTDTQYF. The chain has TRBV11-3 and TRBJ2-3; TRBD2 matches 11 bases. The CDR3 runs 16 residues. The germline CDR1 and CDR2 sequences are SGHNT and YENEEA. V lost 5 bases to trimming and J lost 0 bases; unmatched junction nucleotides: 4. Variable domain in full (rest from reference TRBV11-3 and TRBJ2-3): EAGVVQSPRYKIIEKKQPVAFWCNPISGHNTLYWYLQNLGQGPELLIRYENEEAVDDSQLPKDRFSAERLKGVDSTLKIQPAELGDSAVYLCASSARLAGSTDTQYFGPGTRLTVL.